This TCR beta chain emerged from a study of PD-1 blockade in classical Hodgkin lymphoma. Study as a whole: Every 2 weeks, patients had 3 mg/kg nivolumab intravenously.

In germline, CDR1 is SGDLS, CDR2 YYNGEE. The germline V and J ends were trimmed by 1 base and 0 bases, with 12 bases remaining between them. CDR3 length equals 16 residues. The method was immunoSEQ multiplex PCR; TCRdb's version includes in-frame clones alone and lacks a portion of them. In the table there are over 10,000 clones, more than 75% of which are singletons. Study-wide results and limits: When nivolumab was started under 1 year after ASCT, patients were excluded. Why repertoires differed is undefined; disease activity or prior therapy possibly contributed.

All patients experienced relapse after autologous stem cell transplantation, and brentuximab vedotin exposure was variable. Details on this clone: Its antigen is undetermined.

The chain uses TRBV9 and TRBJ2-3; D is unclear. This specimen was peripheral blood mononuclear cells (PBMCs), taken at baseline. The origin of this receptor is a human donor with classical Hodgkin lymphoma. CDR3 DNA: TGTGCCAGCAGCGTACAGGCAACGACTAGCACAGATACGCAGTATTTT. This gives the protein CASSVQATTSTDTQYF.